This TCR beta chain was found in a study of blood T cell repertoires in COVID-19. At the level of the study: PBMCs, B-cell-depleted T cells, or T cells were the source of the cDNA or gDNA that made up the material.

Trimming took off 6 bases at V and 5 bases at J, with 14 bases between the two ends. Per the germline V gene, CDR1 is MNHEY and CDR2 is SVGAGI. The CDR3 covers 15 residues. Generated by immunoSEQ multiplex PCR, the TCRdb table keeps only in-frame clones and is missing some. Of fewer than 500,000 clones detected, about 90% appear once; the ten largest clones hold 0.7% to 0.85%. The receptor was derived from a man aged 18 to 29 with COVID-19, enrolled during active disease. Sequenced sample: peripheral blood. V gene TRBV6-5 combines with J gene TRBJ1-6; D possibly corresponds to TRBD1 (5 bases). The CDR3 DNA reads TGTGCCAGCAGGCCCAGGGAGGGGAATAATTCACCCCTCCACTTT. Its protein product is CASRPREGNNSPLHF.